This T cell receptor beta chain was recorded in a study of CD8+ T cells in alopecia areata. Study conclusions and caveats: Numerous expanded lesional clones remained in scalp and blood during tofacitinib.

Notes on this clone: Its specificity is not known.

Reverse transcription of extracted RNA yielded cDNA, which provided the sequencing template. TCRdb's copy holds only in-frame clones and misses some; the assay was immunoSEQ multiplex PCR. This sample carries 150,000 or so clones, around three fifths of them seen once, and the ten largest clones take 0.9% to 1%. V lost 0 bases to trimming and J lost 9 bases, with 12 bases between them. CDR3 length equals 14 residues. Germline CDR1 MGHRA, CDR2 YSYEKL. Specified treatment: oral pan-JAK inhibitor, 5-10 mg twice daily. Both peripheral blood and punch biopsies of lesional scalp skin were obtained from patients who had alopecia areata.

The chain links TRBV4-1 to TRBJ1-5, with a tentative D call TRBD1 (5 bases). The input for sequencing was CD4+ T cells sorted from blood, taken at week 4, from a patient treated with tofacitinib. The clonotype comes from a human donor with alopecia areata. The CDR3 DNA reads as TGCGCCAGCAGCCAAGATGCCCTTACAGGGCCCCAGCATTTT. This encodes CASSQDALTGPQHF.